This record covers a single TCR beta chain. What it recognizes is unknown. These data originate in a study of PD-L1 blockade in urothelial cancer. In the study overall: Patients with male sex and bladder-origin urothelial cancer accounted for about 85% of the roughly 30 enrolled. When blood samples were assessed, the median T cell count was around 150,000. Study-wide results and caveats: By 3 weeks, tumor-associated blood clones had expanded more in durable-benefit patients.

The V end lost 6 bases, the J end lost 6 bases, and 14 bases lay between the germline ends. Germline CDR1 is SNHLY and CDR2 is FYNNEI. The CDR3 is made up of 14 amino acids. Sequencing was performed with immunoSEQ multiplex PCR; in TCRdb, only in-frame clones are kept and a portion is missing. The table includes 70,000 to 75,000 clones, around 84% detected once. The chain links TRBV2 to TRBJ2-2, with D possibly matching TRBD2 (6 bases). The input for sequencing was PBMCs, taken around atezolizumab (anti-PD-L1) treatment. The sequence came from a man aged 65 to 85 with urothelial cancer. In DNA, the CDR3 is TGTGCCAGCAGCCGACTAGTTTCGCCCGGGGAGCTGTTTTTT. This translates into CASSRLVSPGELFF.